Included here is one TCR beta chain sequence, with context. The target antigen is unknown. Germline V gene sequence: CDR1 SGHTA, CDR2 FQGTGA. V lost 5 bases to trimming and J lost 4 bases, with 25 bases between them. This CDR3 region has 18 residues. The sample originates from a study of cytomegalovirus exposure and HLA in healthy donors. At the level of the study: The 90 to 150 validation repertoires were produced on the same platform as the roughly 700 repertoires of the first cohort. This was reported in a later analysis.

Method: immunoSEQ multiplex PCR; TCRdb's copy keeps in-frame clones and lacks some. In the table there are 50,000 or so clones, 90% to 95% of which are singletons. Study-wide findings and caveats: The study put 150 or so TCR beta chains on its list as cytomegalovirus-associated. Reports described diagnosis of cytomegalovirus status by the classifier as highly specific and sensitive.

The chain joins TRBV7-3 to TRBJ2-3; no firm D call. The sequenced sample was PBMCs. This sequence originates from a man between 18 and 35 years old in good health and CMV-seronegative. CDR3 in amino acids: CASSPLVRSSLPPDTQYF. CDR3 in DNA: TGTGCCAGCAGCCCCCTAGTAAGATCCTCTCTCCCCCCAGATACGCAGTATTTT.